These T cell receptor beta chains were read from a single sample in a study of blood T cell repertoires in COVID-19. Some clones are missing from TCRdb's copy, which holds only in-frame ones; the method was immunoSEQ multiplex PCR. Of fewer than 450,000 clones detected, around 90% appear once; the ten largest clones hold roughly 1.9%. The material sequenced was PBMCs or T cells enriched from blood (not recorded which). The source of these receptors is a woman aged 40 to 50 with acute COVID-19. Both conserved end residues are part of each CDR3. Each record gives: V gene, D gene, clone size, J gene, CDR3 DNA, CDR3 protein. The D gene is left open where the match is weak. Rows give clone size only sometimes, using once, few, many, or a class for an expanded clone.

v_gene: TRBV6-5
d_gene: -
abundance: -
j_gene: TRBJ1-5
CDR3nt: TGTGCCAGCACCCATGAGGCCAATCAGCCCCAGCATTTT
CDR3aa: CASTHEANQPQHF

v_gene: TRBV7-2
d_gene: TRBD1
abundance: few
j_gene: TRBJ2-4
CDR3nt: TGTGCCAGCAGCTTAGCCGGACAGGGGAGAAACATTCAGTACTTC
CDR3aa: CASSLAGQGRNIQYF

v_gene: TRBV30
d_gene: -
abundance: -
j_gene: TRBJ1-1
CDR3nt: TGTGCCTGGAAAGGGGGCACTGAAGCTTTCTTT
CDR3aa: CAWKGGTEAFF

v_gene: TRBV7-2
d_gene: TRBD2
abundance: once
j_gene: TRBJ2-1
CDR3nt: TGTGCCAGCAGTAGCGGGGTTAACTCCTACAATGAGCAGTTCTTC
CDR3aa: CASSSGVNSYNEQFF

v_gene: TRBV9
d_gene: -
abundance: -
j_gene: TRBJ1-6
CDR3nt: TGTGCCAGCAGCGAAACAGGGAACTCACCCCTCCACTTT
CDR3aa: CASSETGNSPLHF

v_gene: TRBV19
d_gene: -
abundance: -
j_gene: TRBJ1-2
CDR3nt: TGTGCCAGTAGTGTATCGGGTCGGGGCTACACCTTC
CDR3aa: CASSVSGRGYTF

v_gene: TRBV5-1
d_gene: TRBD1
abundance: -
j_gene: TRBJ1-2
CDR3nt: TGCGCCAGCAGCTTGGGACAGGGCAGCTACACCTTC
CDR3aa: CASSLGQGSYTF

v_gene: TRBV5-4
d_gene: TRBD1
abundance: -
j_gene: TRBJ2-7
CDR3nt: TGTGCCAGCAGCCCCCGGGGGGGGGACAGGGGTAGATACGAGCAGTACTTC
CDR3aa: CASSPRGGDRGRYEQYF

v_gene: TRBV9
d_gene: TRBD2
abundance: -
j_gene: TRBJ2-5
CDR3nt: TGTGCCAGCAGCGTGGGTGCTAGCGGGGGACGTGCAGAGACCCAGTACTTC
CDR3aa: CASSVGASGGRAETQYF

v_gene: TRBV2
d_gene: TRBD2
abundance: -
j_gene: TRBJ2-1
CDR3nt: TGTGCCAGCAGTGATTTAATAGCGGGGGCCAGCTCCTACAATGAGCAGTTCTTC
CDR3aa: CASSDLIAGASSYNEQFF

v_gene: TRBV10-2
d_gene: -
abundance: -
j_gene: TRBJ1-6
CDR3nt: TGCGCCAGCAGTGATGGCCTCGGGACTTTT
CDR3aa: CASSDGLGTF

v_gene: TRBV18
d_gene: TRBD1
abundance: -
j_gene: TRBJ1-1
CDR3nt: TGTGCCAGCTCGCCAAAGCAGGGGGCTGGCACTGAAGCTTTCTTT
CDR3aa: CASSPKQGAGTEAFF

v_gene: TRBV2
d_gene: TRBD2
abundance: -
j_gene: TRBJ2-1
CDR3nt: TGTGCCACCTTGCTAGCGGGAGGCAATGAGCAGTTCTTC
CDR3aa: CATLLAGGNEQFF

v_gene: TRBV7-9
d_gene: -
abundance: -
j_gene: TRBJ2-7
CDR3nt: TGTGCCAGCAGTAATCCCTTGGACTCCTCCTACGAGCAGTACTTC
CDR3aa: CASSNPLDSSYEQYF

v_gene: TRBV12-5
d_gene: -
abundance: -
j_gene: TRBJ1-3
CDR3nt: TGTGCTAGTGGTTTGGTACTTTTCCGTTCCTCTGGAAACACCATATATTTT
CDR3aa: CASGLVLFRSSGNTIYF

v_gene: TRBV19
d_gene: TRBD1
abundance: -
j_gene: TRBJ1-5
CDR3nt: TGTGCCAGTAGCAGTACGACAGGGGAAAGGGCCCAGCATTTT
CDR3aa: CASSSTTGERAQHF

v_gene: TRBV7-8
d_gene: -
abundance: -
j_gene: TRBJ1-1
CDR3nt: TGTGCCAGCAGCTTAGTTCGGTTTTTGAACACTGAAGCTTTCTTT
CDR3aa: CASSLVRFLNTEAFF

v_gene: TRBV5-1
d_gene: -
abundance: -
j_gene: TRBJ2-5
CDR3nt: TGCGCCAGCAGCTTGGTTTCCGGGCAAGAGACCCAGTACTTC
CDR3aa: CASSLVSGQETQYF

v_gene: TRBV27
d_gene: TRBD1
abundance: -
j_gene: TRBJ2-2
CDR3nt: TGTGCCAGCAGTAGTCAGGGGGCAACCGGGGAGCTGTTTTTT
CDR3aa: CASSSQGATGELFF

v_gene: TRBV7-8
d_gene: -
abundance: -
j_gene: TRBJ1-1
CDR3nt: TGTGCCAGCAGGCGAGAAGCGAACACTGAAGCTTTCTTT
CDR3aa: CASRREANTEAFF

v_gene: TRBV30
d_gene: TRBD1
abundance: -
j_gene: TRBJ1-4
CDR3nt: TGTGCCTGGGACAGGGACCAAGAAAAACTGTTTTTT
CDR3aa: CAWDRDQEKLFF

v_gene: TRBV2
d_gene: TRBD1
abundance: -
j_gene: TRBJ1-2
CDR3nt: TGTGCCAGCAGGATAGACAGGGAAGGCTACACCTTC
CDR3aa: CASRIDREGYTF

v_gene: TRBV11-3
d_gene: -
abundance: -
j_gene: TRBJ2-2
CDR3nt: TGTGCCAGCAGCTTAGCCACAGGGATGAACACCGGGGAGCTGTTTTTT
CDR3aa: CASSLATGMNTGELFF

v_gene: TRBV10-3
d_gene: -
abundance: -
j_gene: TRBJ2-5
CDR3nt: TGTGCCATCCGAGGGCGCTTACAAGAGACCCAGTACTTC
CDR3aa: CAIRGRLQETQYF

v_gene: TRBV27
d_gene: -
abundance: -
j_gene: TRBJ2-4
CDR3nt: TGTGCCAGCAGTTTAAGCAGTCTCTCGGGCATTCAGTACTTC
CDR3aa: CASSLSSLSGIQYF

v_gene: TRBV30
d_gene: TRBD1
abundance: -
j_gene: TRBJ1-4
CDR3nt: TGTGCCTGGAATACAGGGGGCTTTGAAAAACTGTTTTTT
CDR3aa: CAWNTGGFEKLFF

v_gene: TRBV18
d_gene: -
abundance: -
j_gene: TRBJ2-1
CDR3nt: TGTGCCAGCTCGCGCGACAGCTACTCCTACAATGAGCAGTTCTTC
CDR3aa: CASSRDSYSYNEQFF

v_gene: TRBV6-2/TRBV6-3
d_gene: TRBD1
abundance: -
j_gene: TRBJ1-5
CDR3nt: TGTGCCAGCAGCCTTGGACAGGGGCTAAATCAGCCCCAGCATTTT
CDR3aa: CASSLGQGLNQPQHF

v_gene: TRBV5-6
d_gene: -
abundance: -
j_gene: TRBJ2-3
CDR3nt: TGTGCCACCGGGGAAGCCGGGGGCACAGATACGCAGTATTTT
CDR3aa: CATGEAGGTDTQYF

v_gene: TRBV5-6
d_gene: TRBD2
abundance: -
j_gene: TRBJ2-5
CDR3nt: TGTGCCAGCAACGGCGGGGGGGCCCAAGAGACCCAGTACTTC
CDR3aa: CASNGGGAQETQYF

v_gene: TRBV5-3
d_gene: TRBD1
abundance: -
j_gene: TRBJ1-5
CDR3nt: TGTGCCAGAAGCTGCCCGGGACAGGGGGAGAGCAATCAGCCCCAGCATTTT
CDR3aa: CARSCPGQGESNQPQHF

v_gene: TRBV7-2
d_gene: TRBD1
abundance: once
j_gene: TRBJ1-1
CDR3nt: TGTGCCAGCAGTTGGACAGGGGGCTATGAAGCTTTCTTT
CDR3aa: CASSWTGGYEAFF

v_gene: TRBV7-7
d_gene: TRBD1
abundance: -
j_gene: TRBJ1-4
CDR3nt: TGTGCCAGCAGCTTAGAGACAGGGCGTAATGAAAAACTGTTTTTT
CDR3aa: CASSLETGRNEKLFF

v_gene: TRBV29-1
d_gene: -
abundance: once
j_gene: TRBJ2-7
CDR3nt: TGCAGCGTTGAGTCAGGGGACGAGCAGTACTTC
CDR3aa: CSVESGDEQYF

v_gene: TRBV18
d_gene: TRBD1
abundance: -
j_gene: TRBJ1-1
CDR3nt: TGTGCCAGCTCCCCGGTGGGACAGATGAACACTGAAGCTTTCTTT
CDR3aa: CASSPVGQMNTEAFF

v_gene: TRBV7-7
d_gene: TRBD2
abundance: -
j_gene: TRBJ2-7
CDR3nt: TGTGCCAGCAGCCTCAAAAGCGGGGGGGCGGAAGAGCAGTACTTC
CDR3aa: CASSLKSGGAEEQYF

v_gene: TRBV3-1/TRBV3-2
d_gene: TRBD2
abundance: -
j_gene: TRBJ2-2
CDR3nt: TGTGCCAGCAGCCAAGATGGGACTAGATCCGGGGAGCTGTTTTTT
CDR3aa: CASSQDGTRSGELFF

v_gene: TRBV6-5
d_gene: -
abundance: -
j_gene: TRBJ1-1
CDR3nt: TGTGCCAGCAGTCTAGGGAGCTCCATGAACACTGAAGCTTTCTTT
CDR3aa: CASSLGSSMNTEAFF

v_gene: TRBV6-1
d_gene: -
abundance: -
j_gene: TRBJ1-5
CDR3nt: TGTGCCAGCAGTGAAGGGAGGGTTCAGCCCCAGCATTTT
CDR3aa: CASSEGRVQPQHF

v_gene: TRBV12-3/TRBV12-4
d_gene: -
abundance: -
j_gene: TRBJ2-1
CDR3nt: TGTGCCAGCAGTTTAAAACGGACTGAACAGTTCTTC
CDR3aa: CASSLKRTEQFF